This entry concerns a single TCR beta chain. The data originate from a study of blood T cell repertoires in COVID-19. Study overall: Some COVID-19 samples were acute and others convalescent; all came from the United States, Italy and Spain. Sources were T cells, B-cell-depleted T cells, or PBMCs; the material itself was cDNA or gDNA.

The CDR3 is 15 residues long. How the authors handled the data: Amplification with reference gene primers provided the estimates of nucleated cell counts. The protocol was immunoSEQ multiplex PCR, while the TCRdb copy is restricted to in-frame clones and leaves out a portion. V and J calls and clone size are as listed in that table; D and trimming were resolved from the DNA. This sample has more than 90,000 clones, with roughly 85% found just once. The material sequenced was peripheral blood. The TCR sequence derives from a middle-aged man with acute or convalescent COVID-19. The gene calls are TRBV12-2 and TRBJ1-2. TRBV12-2 is deemed a pseudogene. CDR3 bases: TGTGCAAGTCGCTTAGGCCGGGGAACATTCGGAGGCTACACCTTC. Residues: CASRLGRGTFGGYTF.